The present T cell receptor beta chain was sequenced within a study of shared clonotypes between healthy human individuals. Study results and caveats: It was the few donors that limited the genetic and exposure-history diversity represented.

The assay was carried out at the deep level. Assay: immunoSEQ multiplex PCR; the TCRdb copy retains only in-frame clones and omits some. The table records approximately 2,300,000 clones, 80% to 95% of them present only once. Worth noting for this clone: Its antigen is currently unknown.

This CDR3 has 14 amino acids. Germline CDR1 and CDR2: SGHTA and FQGNSA. V was cut by 0 bases and J by 10 bases, with 15 bases left in between. Specimen: naive CD4+ T cells from PBMCs. Subset indicated: CD45RA+ positively selected. The clonotype comes from a man between 18 and 35 years old in good health. Some clones in this sample may be carry-over from other donors' samples. The V call is TRBV7-2, the J call TRBJ1-2; perhaps TRBD1 as D (5 bases). In nucleotides, the CDR3 is TGTGCCAGCAGCTTAGCCGAGACAGCCTTTCACTACACCTTC. It is translated as CASSLAETAFHYTF.